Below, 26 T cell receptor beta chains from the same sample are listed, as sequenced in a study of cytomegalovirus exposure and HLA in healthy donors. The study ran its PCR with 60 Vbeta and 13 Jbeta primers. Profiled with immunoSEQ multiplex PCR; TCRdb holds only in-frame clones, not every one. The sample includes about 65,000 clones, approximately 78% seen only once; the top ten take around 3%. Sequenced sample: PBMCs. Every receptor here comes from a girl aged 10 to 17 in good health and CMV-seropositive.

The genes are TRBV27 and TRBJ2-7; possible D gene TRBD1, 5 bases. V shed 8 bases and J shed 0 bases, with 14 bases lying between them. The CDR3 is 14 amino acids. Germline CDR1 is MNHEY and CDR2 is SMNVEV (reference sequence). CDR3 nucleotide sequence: TGTGCCAGCTCGGACACTTCGGGCTCCTACGAGCAGTACTTC. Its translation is CASSDTSGSYEQYF.

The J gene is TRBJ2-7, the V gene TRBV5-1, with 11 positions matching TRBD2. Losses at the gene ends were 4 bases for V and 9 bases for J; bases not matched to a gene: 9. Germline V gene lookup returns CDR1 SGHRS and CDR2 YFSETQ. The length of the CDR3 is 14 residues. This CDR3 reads CASSPGTSGSSQYF. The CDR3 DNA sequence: TGCGCCAGCAGCCCCGGGACTAGCGGAAGCTCGCAGTACTTC.

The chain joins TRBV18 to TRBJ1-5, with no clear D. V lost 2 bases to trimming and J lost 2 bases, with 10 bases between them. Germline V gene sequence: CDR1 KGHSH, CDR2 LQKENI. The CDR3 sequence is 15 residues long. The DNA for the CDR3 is TGTGCCAGCTCACCAGGCGGGGAGGGCAATCAGCCCCAGCATTTT. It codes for CASSPGGEGNQPQHF. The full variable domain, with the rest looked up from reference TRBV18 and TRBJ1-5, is NAGVMQNPRHLVRRRGQEARLRCSPMKGHSHVYWYRQLPEEGLKFMVYLQKENIIDESGMPKERFSAEFPKEGPSILRIQQVVRGDSAAYFCASSPGGEGNQPQHFGDGTRLSIL.

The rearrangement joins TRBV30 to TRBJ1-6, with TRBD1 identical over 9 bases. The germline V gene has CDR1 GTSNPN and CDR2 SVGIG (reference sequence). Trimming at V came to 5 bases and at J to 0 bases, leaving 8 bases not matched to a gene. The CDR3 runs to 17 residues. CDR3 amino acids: CAWARGTGHSYNSPLHF. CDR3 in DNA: TGTGCCTGGGCCCGCGGGACAGGGCACTCCTATAATTCACCCCTCCACTTT.

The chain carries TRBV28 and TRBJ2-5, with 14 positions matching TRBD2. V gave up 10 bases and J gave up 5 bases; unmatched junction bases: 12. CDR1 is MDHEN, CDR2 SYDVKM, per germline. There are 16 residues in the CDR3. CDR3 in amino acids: CAIEGLAGERGETQYF. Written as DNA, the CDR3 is TGTGCCATCGAGGGACTAGCGGGAGAGCGGGGGGAGACCCAGTACTTC.

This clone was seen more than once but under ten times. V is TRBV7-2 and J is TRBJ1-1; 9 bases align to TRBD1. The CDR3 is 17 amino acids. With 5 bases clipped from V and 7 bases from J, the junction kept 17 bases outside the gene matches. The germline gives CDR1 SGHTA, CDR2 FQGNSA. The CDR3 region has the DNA TGTGCCAGCAGCCCTAAAATCTTCGGACAGGGGATATTTGAAGCTTTCTTT. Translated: CASSPKIFGQGIFEAFF.

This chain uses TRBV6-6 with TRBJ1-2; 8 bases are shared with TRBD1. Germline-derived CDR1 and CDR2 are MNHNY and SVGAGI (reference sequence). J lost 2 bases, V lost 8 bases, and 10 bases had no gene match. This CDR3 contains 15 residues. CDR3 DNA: TGTGCCAGCCTCACCGGGACAGGAAAAAACTATGGCTACACCTTC. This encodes CASLTGTGKNYGYTF.

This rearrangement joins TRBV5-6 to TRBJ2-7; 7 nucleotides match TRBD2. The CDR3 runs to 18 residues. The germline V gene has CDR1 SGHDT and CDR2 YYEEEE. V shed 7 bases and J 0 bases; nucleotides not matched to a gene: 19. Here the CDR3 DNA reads TGTGCCAGCGGCACAACCCACACTCCGCGGGAGAGCTCCTACGAGCAGTACTTC. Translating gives CASGTTHTPRESSYEQYF.

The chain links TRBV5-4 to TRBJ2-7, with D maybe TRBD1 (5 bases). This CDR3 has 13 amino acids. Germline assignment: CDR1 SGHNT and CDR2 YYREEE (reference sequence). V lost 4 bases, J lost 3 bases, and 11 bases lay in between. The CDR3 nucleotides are TGTGCCAGCAGCCGAATAGACAGCTACGAGCAGTACTTC. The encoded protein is CASSRIDSYEQYF.

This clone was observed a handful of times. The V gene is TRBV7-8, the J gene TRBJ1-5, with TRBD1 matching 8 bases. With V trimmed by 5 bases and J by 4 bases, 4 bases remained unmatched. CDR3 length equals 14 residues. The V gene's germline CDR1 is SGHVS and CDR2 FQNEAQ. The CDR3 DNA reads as TGTGCCAGCAGCGTGACAGGGGAGAATCAGCCCCAGCATTTT. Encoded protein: CASSVTGENQPQHF.

The DNA for the CDR3 is TGTGCCAGCCAAGTGGGGACATCAGTCTACGAGCAGTACTTC. Its translation: CASQVGTSVYEQYF. This chain connects TRBV6-1 to TRBJ2-7; D is possibly TRBD1 (6 bases). Trimming cost V 8 bases and J 3 bases, with 17 bases left between them. Looked up from germline, CDR1 is MNHNS and CDR2 is SASEGT. The CDR3 has 14 residues.

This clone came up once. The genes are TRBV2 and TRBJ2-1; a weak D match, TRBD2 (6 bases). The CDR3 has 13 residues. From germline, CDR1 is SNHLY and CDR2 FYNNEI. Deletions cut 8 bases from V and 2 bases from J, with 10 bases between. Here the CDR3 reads CASSGTAYNEQFF. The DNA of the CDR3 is TGTGCCAGCTCCGGGACTGCCTACAATGAGCAGTTCTTC.

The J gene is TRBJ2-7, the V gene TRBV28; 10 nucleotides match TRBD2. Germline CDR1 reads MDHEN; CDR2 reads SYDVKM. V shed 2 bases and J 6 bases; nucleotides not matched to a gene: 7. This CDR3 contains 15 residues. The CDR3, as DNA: TGTGCCAGCAGTTTAAATTTAGCGGGAGGTACCGAGCAGTACTTC. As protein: CASSLNLAGGTEQYF.

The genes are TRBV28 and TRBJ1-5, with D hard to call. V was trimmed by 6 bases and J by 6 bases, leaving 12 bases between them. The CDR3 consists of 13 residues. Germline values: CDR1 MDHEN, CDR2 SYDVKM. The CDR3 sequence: CASSLGRRQPQHF. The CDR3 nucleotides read TGTGCCAGCAGCCTCGGGAGACGTCAGCCCCAGCATTTT.

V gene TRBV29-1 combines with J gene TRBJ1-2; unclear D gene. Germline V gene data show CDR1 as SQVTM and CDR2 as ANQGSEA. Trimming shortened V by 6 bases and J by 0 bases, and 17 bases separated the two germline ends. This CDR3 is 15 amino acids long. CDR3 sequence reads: CSVALVAGSNYGYTF. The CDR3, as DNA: TGCAGCGTGGCCCTAGTTGCGGGGTCTAACTATGGCTACACCTTC. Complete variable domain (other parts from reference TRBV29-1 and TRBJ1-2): SAVISQKPSRDICQRGTSLTIQCQVDSQVTMMFWYRQQPGQSLTLIATANQGSEATYESGFVIDKFPISRPNLTFSTLTVSNMSPEDSSIYLCSVALVAGSNYGYTFGSGTRLTVV.

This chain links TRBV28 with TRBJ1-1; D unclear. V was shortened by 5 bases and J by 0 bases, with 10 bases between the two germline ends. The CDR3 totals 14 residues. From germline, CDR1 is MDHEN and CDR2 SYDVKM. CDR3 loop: CASSLPPVNTEAFF. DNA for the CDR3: TGTGCCAGCAGTCTACCTCCGGTGAACACTGAAGCTTTCTTT.

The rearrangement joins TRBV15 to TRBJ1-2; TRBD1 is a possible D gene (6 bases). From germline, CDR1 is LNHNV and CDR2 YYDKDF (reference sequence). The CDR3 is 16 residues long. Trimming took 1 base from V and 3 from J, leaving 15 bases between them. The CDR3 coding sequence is TGTGCCACCAGCAGAGTCCGGGACATCCCACACTATGGCTACACCTTC. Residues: CATSRVRDIPHYGYTF.

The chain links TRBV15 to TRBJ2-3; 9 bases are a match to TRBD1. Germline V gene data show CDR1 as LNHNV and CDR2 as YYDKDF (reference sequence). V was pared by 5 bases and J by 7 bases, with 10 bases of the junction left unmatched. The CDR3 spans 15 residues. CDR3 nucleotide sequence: TGTGCCACCAGCGATTCCCGGGACAGGGTTTATACGCAGTATTTT. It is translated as CATSDSRDRVYTQYF.

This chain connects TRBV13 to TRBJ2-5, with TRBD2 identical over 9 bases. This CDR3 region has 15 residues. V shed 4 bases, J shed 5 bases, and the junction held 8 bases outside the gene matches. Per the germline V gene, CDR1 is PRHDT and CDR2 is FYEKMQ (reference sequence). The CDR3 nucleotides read TGTGCCAGCAGCTCAAAAGCGGGAGGTACGGAGACCCAGTACTTC. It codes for CASSSKAGGTETQYF. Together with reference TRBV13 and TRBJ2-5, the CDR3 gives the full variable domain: AAGVIQSPRHLIKEKRETATLKCYPIPRHDTVYWYQQGPGQDPQFLISFYEKMQSDKGSIPDRFSAQQFSDYHSELNMSSLELGDSALYFCASSSKAGGTETQYFGPGTRLLVL.

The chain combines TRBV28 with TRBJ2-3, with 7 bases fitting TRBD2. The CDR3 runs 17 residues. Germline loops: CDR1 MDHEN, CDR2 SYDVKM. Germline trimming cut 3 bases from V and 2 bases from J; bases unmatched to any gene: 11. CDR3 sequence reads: CASSFSHASGDTDTQYF. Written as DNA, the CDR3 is TGTGCCAGCAGTTTCTCGCACGCCAGCGGGGACACAGATACGCAGTATTTT. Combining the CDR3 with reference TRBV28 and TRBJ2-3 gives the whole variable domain DVKVTQSSRYLVKRTGEKVFLECVQDMDHENMFWYRQDPGLGLRLIYFSYDVKMKEKGDIPEGYSVSREKKERFSLILESASTNQTSMYLCASSFSHASGDTDTQYFGPGTRLTVL.

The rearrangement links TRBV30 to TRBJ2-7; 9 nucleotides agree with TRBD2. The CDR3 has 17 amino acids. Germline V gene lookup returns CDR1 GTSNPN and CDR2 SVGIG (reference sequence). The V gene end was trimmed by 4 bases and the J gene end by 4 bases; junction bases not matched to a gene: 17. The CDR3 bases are TGTGCCTGGAACCGCCGCCGGGTTAGCGGGAGAACATACGAGCAGTACTTC. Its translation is CAWNRRRVSGRTYEQYF.

CDR3 sequence: CASSERGGTREQFF. CDR3 in DNA: TGTGCCAGCAGTGAACGTGGCGGGACGCGGGAGCAGTTCTTC. The chain recombines TRBV6-4 with TRBJ2-1; a weak D match, TRBD2 (6 bases). The CDR3 totals 14 residues. V was pared by 3 bases and J by 10 bases, with 16 bases between. The germline V gene encodes CDR1 MRHNA and CDR2 SNTAGT.

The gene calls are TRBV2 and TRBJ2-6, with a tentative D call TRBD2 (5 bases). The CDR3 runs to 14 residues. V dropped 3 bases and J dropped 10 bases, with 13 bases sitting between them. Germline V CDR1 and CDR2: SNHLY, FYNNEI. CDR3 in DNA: TGTGCCAGCAGTGAGGCGGGCCACCTGAACGTCCTGACTTTC. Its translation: CASSEAGHLNVLTF.

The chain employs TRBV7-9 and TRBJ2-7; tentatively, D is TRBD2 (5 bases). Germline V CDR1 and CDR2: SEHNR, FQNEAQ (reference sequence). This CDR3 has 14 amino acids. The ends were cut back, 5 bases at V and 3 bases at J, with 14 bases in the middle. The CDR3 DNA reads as TGTGCCAGCAGCCGCGGAGCCGGGAACTACGAGCAGTACTTC. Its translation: CASSRGAGNYEQYF.

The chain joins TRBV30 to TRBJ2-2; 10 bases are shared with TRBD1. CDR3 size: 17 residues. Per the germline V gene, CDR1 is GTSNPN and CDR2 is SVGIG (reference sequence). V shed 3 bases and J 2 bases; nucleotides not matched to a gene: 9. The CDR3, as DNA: TGTGCCTGGAGGGCCCGGGACAGGGGTCGTAACACCGGGGAGCTGTTTTTT. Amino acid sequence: CAWRARDRGRNTGELFF.

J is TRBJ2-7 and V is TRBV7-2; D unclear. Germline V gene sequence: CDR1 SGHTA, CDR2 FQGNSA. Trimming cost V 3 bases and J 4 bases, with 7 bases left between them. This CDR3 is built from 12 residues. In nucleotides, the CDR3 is TGTGCCAGCAGCTTTGCCCTATACGAGCAGTACTTC. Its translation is CASSFALYEQYF.